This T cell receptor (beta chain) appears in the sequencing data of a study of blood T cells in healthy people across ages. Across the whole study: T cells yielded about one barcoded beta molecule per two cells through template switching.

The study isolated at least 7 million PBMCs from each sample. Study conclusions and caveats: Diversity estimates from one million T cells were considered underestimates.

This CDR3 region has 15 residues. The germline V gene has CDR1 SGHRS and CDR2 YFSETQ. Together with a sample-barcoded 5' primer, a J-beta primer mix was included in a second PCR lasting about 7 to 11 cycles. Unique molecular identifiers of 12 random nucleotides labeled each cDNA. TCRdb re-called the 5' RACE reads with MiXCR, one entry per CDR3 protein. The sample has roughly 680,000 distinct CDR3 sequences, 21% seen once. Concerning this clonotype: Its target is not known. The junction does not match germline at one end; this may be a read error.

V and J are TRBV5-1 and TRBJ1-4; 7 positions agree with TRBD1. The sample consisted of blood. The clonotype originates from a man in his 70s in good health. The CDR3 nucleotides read TGCGCCAGCAGTTTGGGACAGACAAATAATGAAAAACTGTTTTTT. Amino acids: CASSLGQTNNEKLFF.